These 30 T cell receptor beta chains originate from one sample sequenced in a study of T-cell reconstitution after alpha-beta-depleted transplantation in children. Preparation of the TCRbeta library was carried out with unique molecular identifiers. Each CDR3 protein is one row after TCRdb ran MiXCR on the PCR reads. The sample records around 300,000 distinct CDR3 sequences, around 10% being singletons. The sample was peripheral blood, taken 180 days after TCRalphabeta/CD19-depleted stem cell transplant. The source of these receptors is a male patient between 2 and 10 years old who had a stem cell transplant for chronic granulomatous disease, so the T cells may come from the graft donor.

This clonotype was counted many times. J is TRBJ2-5 and V is TRBV7-2; TRBD1 might be the D (5 bases). V was cut by 5 bases and J by 1 base, with 17 bases left in between. The CDR3 sequence is 16 residues long. The germline V gene has CDR1 SGHTA and CDR2 FQGNSA. CDR3 in DNA: TGTGCCAGCAGCAAACGCTTACGACAGTTCCAAGAGACCCAGTACTTC. Translation gives CASSKRLRQFQETQYF.

In its sample, this clonotype was seen many times. The chain couples TRBV20-1 to TRBJ1-4; D is undetermined. Germline CDR1 is DFQATT and CDR2 is SNEGSKA (reference sequence). The V and J ends lost 2 bases and 11 bases respectively, with 6 bases between them. This CDR3 contains 10 residues. The CDR3 is CSARSGKLFF. The CDR3 nucleotides read TGCAGTGCTAGATCCGGGAAACTGTTTTTT.

Of note for this clonotype: This may come from a read error, since a much larger clone is one base off. The V and J genes are TRBV12-3 or TRBV12-4 and TRBJ2-5; 7 bases match TRBD2. This CDR3 is 14 amino acids long. CDR3 DNA sequence: TGTGCCAGCAGTTTGGGGGGGGTGCTCAGGACCCGGTACTTC. It encodes CASSLGGVLRTRYF.

This clonotype has at least ten counts. The rearrangement links TRBV5-5 to TRBJ2-7; TRBD1 matches at 7 bases. There are 14 residues in the CDR3. The germline V gene encodes CDR1 SGHKS and CDR2 YYEKEE (reference sequence). The trim removed 4 bases at V and 3 bases at J, leaving 7 bases unmatched. The CDR3 nucleotides read TGTGCCAGCAGCACAGGGGACGGGTACTACGAGCAGTACTTC. Its protein product is CASSTGDGYYEQYF. Full variable domain (outside the CDR3, taken from reference TRBV5-5 and TRBJ2-7): DAGVTQSPTHLIKTRGQQVTLRCSPISGHKSVSWYQQVLGQGPQFIFQYYEKEERGRGNFPDRFSARQFPNYSSELNVNALLLGDSALYLCASSTGDGYYEQYFGPGTRLTVT.

This clonotype was observed at least ten times. This sequence joins TRBV3-1 and TRBJ2-3, with no clear D. V dropped 3 bases and J dropped 6 bases, with 16 bases sitting between them. Germline CDR1 LGHDT, CDR2 YNNKEL (reference sequence). The CDR3 covers 15 residues. The CDR3 DNA reads as TGTGCCAGCAGCCAGAGGTCGACATGGACGGATACGCAGTATTTT. Protein: CASSQRSTWTDTQYF.

The chain employs TRBV28 and TRBJ2-5, with 8 positions matching TRBD2. Germline V gene lookup returns CDR1 MDHEN and CDR2 SYDVKM. V shed 6 bases, J shed 5 bases, and the junction held 11 bases outside the gene matches. This CDR3 has 15 residues. CDR3 in DNA: TGTGCCAGCAGCTCAACACTAGCGGAGGTGGAGACCCAGTACTTC. Residues: CASSSTLAEVETQYF.

Of note for this clonotype: Being one base from a much bigger clone, this may be a read error. Lacking the conserved final phenylalanine or tryptophan, this CDR3 likely reflects a read error. This sequence joins TRBV20-1 and TRBJ2-1; D may be TRBD1 or TRBD2 (5 bases each). This CDR3 contains 14 residues. Germline V gene lookup returns CDR1 DFQATT and CDR2 SNEGSKA (reference sequence). V lost 5 bases, J lost 4 bases, and 15 bases lay in between. The CDR3 DNA reads as TGCAGTGCTTCCACCGGGACGGAATACAATGAGCAGTTCTCC. Translating gives CSASTGTEYNEQFS.

This clonotype came up many times. The chain couples TRBV7-6 to TRBJ1-5; the match to TRBD1 covers 9 bases. After removal of 5 bases from V and 4 bases from J, the junction contained 6 bases not matched to a gene. Germline CDR1 reads SGHVS; CDR2 reads FNYEAQ. This CDR3 has 15 residues. CDR3: CASSRGQGRNQPQHF. In nucleotides, the CDR3 is TGTGCCAGCAGCCGGGGACAGGGTAGAAATCAGCCCCAGCATTTT.

This clonotype was seen ten or more times. V usage is TRBV15 and J usage is TRBJ1-2; D is unresolved. There are 13 residues in the CDR3. Germline assignment: CDR1 LNHNV and CDR2 YYDKDF (reference sequence). V lost 2 bases to trimming and J lost 8 bases, with 12 bases between them. The CDR3 spells CATSRPDSEGYTF. The DNA of the CDR3 is TGTGCCACCAGCAGACCCGACTCCGAGGGCTACACCTTC.

This clonotype was counted ten times or more. The genes are TRBV10-3 and TRBJ1-1, with D possibly TRBD1 on 6 matching bases. V lost 5 bases and J lost 8, with 15 bases in between. The V gene's germline CDR1 is ENHRY and CDR2 SYGVKD. The CDR3 runs to 13 residues. The CDR3 spells CAISPQQGREAFF. DNA for the CDR3: TGTGCCATCAGTCCCCAACAGGGAAGAGAAGCTTTCTTT.

The chain has TRBV3-1 and TRBJ2-3; TRBD2 matches at 9 bases. V gave up 2 bases and J gave up 1 base; unmatched junction bases: 1. The CDR3 is 15 residues long. In germline, CDR1 is LGHDT, CDR2 YNNKEL (reference sequence). This CDR3 is CASSQQRGGTDTQYF. Written as DNA, the CDR3 is TGTGCCAGCAGCCAACAGCGGGGGGGCACAGATACGCAGTATTTT.

This clonotype was counted ten times or more. The chain recombines TRBV20-1 with TRBJ1-5; possibly TRBD1 for D (5 bases). This CDR3 has 14 residues. V was clipped by 3 bases and J by 0 bases, with 9 bases between them. Germline V gene lookup returns CDR1 DFQATT and CDR2 SNEGSKA (reference sequence). CDR3 coding DNA: TGCAGTGCTAGTCGGCAGGGTAGCAATCAGCCCCAGCATTTT. Translation: CSASRQGSNQPQHF.

This clonotype was observed many times. The V gene is TRBV29-1, the J gene TRBJ2-1, with 7 bases aligning to TRBD1. The germline V gene has CDR1 SQVTM and CDR2 ANQGSEA. Unmatched junction bases numbered 11, after V lost 6 bases and J lost 0 bases. This CDR3 has 16 residues. CDR3 sequence reads: CSVETGQPSSYNEQFF. The CDR3 DNA reads TGCAGCGTAGAAACGGGACAGCCCAGCTCCTACAATGAGCAGTTCTTC.

This clonotype was counted many times. This chain joins TRBV12-3 or TRBV12-4 and TRBJ2-7; D unclear. CDR3 length: 14 amino acids. V gave up 3 bases and J gave up 2 bases, with 11 bases separating them. CDR3: CASSFILGPYEQYF. The CDR3 DNA sequence: TGTGCCAGCAGTTTTATACTCGGGCCCTACGAGCAGTACTTC.

Ten or more counts support this clonotype. V gene TRBV28 combines with J gene TRBJ2-1; D remains unclear. Germline CDR1 reads MDHEN; CDR2 reads SYDVKM. V shed 3 bases and J shed 1 base, with 10 bases lying between them. This CDR3 spans 15 amino acids. The CDR3 DNA sequence: TGTGCCAGCAGTTTCGTCTTACTTTCCTACAATGAGCAGTTCTTC. Translated, it gives CASSFVLLSYNEQFF. The full variable domain, its missing parts supplied by reference TRBV28 and TRBJ2-1, is DVKVTQSSRYLVKRTGEKVFLECVQDMDHENMFWYRQDPGLGLRLIYFSYDVKMKEKGDIPEGYSVSREKKERFSLILESASTNQTSMYLCASSFVLLSYNEQFFGPGTRLTVL.

This clonotype occurred many times. The chain uses TRBV4-1 and TRBJ2-4; 9 bases fit TRBD1. V shed 2 bases and J 3 bases; nucleotides not matched to a gene: 2. This CDR3 is 15 amino acids long. Germline values: CDR1 MGHRA, CDR2 YSYEKL. Written as DNA, the CDR3 is TGCGCCAGCAGCCAAACAGGGGGCGGCAAAAACATTCAGTACTTC. Its protein is CASSQTGGGKNIQYF.

This clonotype appeared many times. This chain uses TRBV4-3 with TRBJ2-2, with a tentative D call TRBD1 (5 bases). CDR1 LGHNA and CDR2 YSLEER come from the germline V gene. CDR3 size: 13 residues. Trimming removed 4 bases from V and 6 bases from J, with 9 bases in between. The CDR3 spells CASSPGRAGELFF. DNA for the CDR3: TGCGCCAGCAGCCCAGGCAGGGCCGGGGAGCTGTTTTTT.

The chain links TRBV3-1 to TRBJ2-2, with D possibly matching TRBD1 (6 bases). V lost 0 bases and J 0 bases, leaving 11 bases between the germline ends. This CDR3 contains 17 residues. CDR1 LGHDT and CDR2 YNNKEL come from the germline V gene (reference sequence). CDR3 amino acids: CASSQESRTANTGELFF. CDR3 sequence (DNA): TGTGCCAGCAGCCAAGAGTCCCGGACAGCGAACACCGGGGAGCTGTTTTTT. The full variable domain, with the rest looked up from reference TRBV3-1 and TRBJ2-2, is DTAVSQTPKYLVTQMGNDKSIKCEQNLGHDTMYWYKQDSKKFLKIMFSYNNKELIINETVPNRFSPKSPDKAHLNLHINSLELGDSAVYFCASSQESRTANTGELFFGEGSRLTVL.

The sample holds many counts of this clonotype. V usage is TRBV4-3 and J usage is TRBJ2-2; D ambiguous. The ends were cut back, 1 base at V and 4 bases at J, with 4 bases in the middle. Germline V lookup: CDR1 LGHNA, CDR2 YSLEER. CDR3 length: 13 residues. This CDR3 reads CASSQGVTGELFF. The CDR3 DNA is TGCGCCAGCAGCCAAGGTGTCACCGGGGAGCTGTTTTTT.

In its sample, this clonotype was seen many times. The genes are TRBV6-1 and TRBJ2-3, with TRBD1 matching over 10 bases. The CDR3 contains 14 residues. Germline CDR1 and CDR2: MNHNS and SASEGT. V dropped 11 bases and J dropped 0; count of bases not matched to a gene: 5. DNA for the CDR3: TGTGCCGGTCGGGACAGGGGAAGCACAGATACGCAGTATTTT. This codes for CAGRDRGSTDTQYF.

In its sample, this clonotype was seen many times. This chain connects TRBV12-3 or TRBV12-4 to TRBJ1-2; D remains ambiguous. The CDR3 has 13 residues. V was cut by 2 bases and J by 2 bases, with 6 bases left in between. DNA of the CDR3: TGTGCCAGCAGTTTACAGGCGAACTATGGCTACACCTTC. Its protein product is CASSLQANYGYTF.

Ten or more counts support this clonotype. The CDR3 bases are TGCAGCGTTAAGAAACAGTATGAAGCTTTCTTT. It codes for CSVKKQYEAFF. V gene TRBV29-1 combines with J gene TRBJ1-1; D is unresolved. Germline assignment: CDR1 SQVTM and CDR2 ANQGSEA. The CDR3 loop spans 11 amino acids. V shed 5 bases and J shed 7 bases, with 11 bases lying between them.

This clonotype was observed at least ten times. The CDR3 DNA follows: TGTGCCAGCACCCGGAATGAGCAGTTCTTC. Its translation is CASTRNEQFF. V is TRBV27 and J is TRBJ2-1; D unresolved. V lost 7 bases and J 7 bases, leaving 5 bases between the germline ends. The germline V gene has CDR1 MNHEY and CDR2 SMNVEV (reference sequence). This CDR3 region has 10 residues.

This clonotype was observed a handful of times. V and J are TRBV23-1 and TRBJ2-2; no reliable D call. TRBV23-1 is reported as an ORF; its role is uncertain. V lost 8 bases and J lost 2, with 15 bases in between. This CDR3 spans 15 amino acids. The CDR3: CASSSTVRNTGELFF. CDR3 DNA sequence: TGCGCCAGCTCGTCGACTGTTCGCAACACCGGGGAGCTGTTTTTT.

This clonotype showed up many times. The J gene is TRBJ2-3, the V gene TRBV20-1; 7 positions agree with TRBD1. Germline-derived CDR1 and CDR2 are DFQATT and SNEGSKA (reference sequence). The length of the CDR3 is 12 residues. V was clipped by 6 bases and J by 11 bases; unmatched bases: 11. CDR3: CSAKDRVFLQYF. The CDR3 region has the DNA TGCAGTGCAAAAGACAGGGTTTTTCTGCAGTATTTT.

Many counts were recorded for this clonotype. A junction end diverges from the germline sequence, so it may reflect a read error. This chain joins TRBV20-1 and TRBJ2-3; D may be TRBD2 (5 bases). Germline CDR1 DFQATT, CDR2 SNEGSKA (reference sequence). CDR3 size: 14 residues. Here the CDR3 reads CRAGERFSTDTQYF. As DNA, the CDR3 is TGTCGAGCCGGGGAGCGCTTTAGCACAGATACGCAGTATTTT.

There are many counts of this clonotype. The V call is TRBV7-9, the J call TRBJ1-1, with D hard to call. CDR1 SEHNR and CDR2 FQNEAQ come from the germline V gene (reference sequence). The CDR3 contains 14 residues. V shed 7 bases and J shed 3 bases, with 15 bases lying between them. CDR3 nucleotides: TGTGCCAGCACCCTTACCTTCGGGTACACTGAAGCTTTCTTT. It codes for CASTLTFGYTEAFF.

The chain couples TRBV29-1 to TRBJ1-4; D may be TRBD1 (5 bases). This CDR3 region has 13 residues. Germline CDR1 SQVTM, CDR2 ANQGSEA. V was clipped by 5 bases and J by 8 bases, with 15 bases between them. This CDR3 is CSVWQGEGEKLFF. The CDR3 DNA sequence: TGCAGCGTTTGGCAGGGCGAGGGAGAAAAACTGTTTTTT.

As concerns this clonotype: A much more abundant neighbour one base away suggests this may be a read error. The chain recombines TRBV6-5 with TRBJ1-1; 7 positions match TRBD1. This CDR3 is 13 amino acids long. Germline CDR1 and CDR2: MNHEY and SVGAGI. DNA for the CDR3: TGTGCCAGCAGTTACGTAACAGGGGAGGGAGCTCTCTTT. Translating gives CASSYVTGEGALF.

This clonotype was observed at least ten times. The chain combines TRBV7-3 with TRBJ2-5, with no clear D. The CDR3 has 14 residues. The germline V and J ends were trimmed by 1 base and 4 bases, with 10 bases remaining between them. Per germline, CDR1 SGHTA and CDR2 FQGTGA. The CDR3 is CASSLKPGGETQYF. DNA for the CDR3: TGTGCCAGCAGCTTAAAACCCGGTGGAGAGACCCAGTACTTC.